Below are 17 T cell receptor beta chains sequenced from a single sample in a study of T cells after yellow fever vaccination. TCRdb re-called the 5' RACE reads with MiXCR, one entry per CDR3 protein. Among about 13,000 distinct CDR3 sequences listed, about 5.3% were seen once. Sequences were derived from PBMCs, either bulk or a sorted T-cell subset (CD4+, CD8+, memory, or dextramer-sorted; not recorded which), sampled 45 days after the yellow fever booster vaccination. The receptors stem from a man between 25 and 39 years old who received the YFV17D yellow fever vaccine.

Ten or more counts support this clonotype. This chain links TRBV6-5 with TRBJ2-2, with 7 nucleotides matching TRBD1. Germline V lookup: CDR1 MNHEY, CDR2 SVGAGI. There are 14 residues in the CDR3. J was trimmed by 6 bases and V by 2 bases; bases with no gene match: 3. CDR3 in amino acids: CASSYNGQAGELFF. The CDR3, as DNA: TGTGCCAGCAGTTACAACGGACAGGCCGGGGAGCTGTTTTTT.

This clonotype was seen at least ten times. The CDR3 DNA is TGTGCCAGCAGTCCGGCCGGGACTAGCACAGATACGCAGTATTTT. Translated, it gives CASSPAGTSTDTQYF. This chain joins TRBV11-2 and TRBJ2-3, with D possibly TRBD2 on 6 matching bases. CDR3 length: 15 residues. Germline assignment: CDR1 SGHAT and CDR2 FQNNGV. V lost 6 bases to trimming and J lost 0 bases, with 13 bases between them.

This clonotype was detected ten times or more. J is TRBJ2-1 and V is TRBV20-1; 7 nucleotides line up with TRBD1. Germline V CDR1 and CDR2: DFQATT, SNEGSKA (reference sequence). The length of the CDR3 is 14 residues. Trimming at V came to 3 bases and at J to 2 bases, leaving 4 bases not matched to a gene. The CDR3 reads CSARAGTAYNEQFF. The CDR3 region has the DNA TGCAGTGCTAGGGCCGGGACAGCCTACAATGAGCAGTTCTTC.

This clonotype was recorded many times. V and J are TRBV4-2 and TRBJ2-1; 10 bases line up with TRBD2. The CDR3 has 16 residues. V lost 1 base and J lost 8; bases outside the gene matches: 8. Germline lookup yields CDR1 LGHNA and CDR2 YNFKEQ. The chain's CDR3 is CASSQAGLASLDEQFF. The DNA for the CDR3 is TGTGCCAGCAGCCAAGCGGGACTAGCGTCCCTCGATGAGCAGTTCTTC.

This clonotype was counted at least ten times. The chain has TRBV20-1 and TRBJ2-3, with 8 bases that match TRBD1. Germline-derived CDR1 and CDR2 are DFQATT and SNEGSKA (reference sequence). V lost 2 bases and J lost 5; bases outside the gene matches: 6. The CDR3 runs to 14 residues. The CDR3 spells CSARRTGIIDTQYF. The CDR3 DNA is TGCAGTGCTAGACGGACAGGGATCATAGATACGCAGTATTTT.

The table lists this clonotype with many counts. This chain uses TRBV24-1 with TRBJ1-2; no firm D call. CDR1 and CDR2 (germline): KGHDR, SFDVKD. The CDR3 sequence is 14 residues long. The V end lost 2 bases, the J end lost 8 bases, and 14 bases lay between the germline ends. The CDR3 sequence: CATSDSDPVSGYTF. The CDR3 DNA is TGTGCCACCAGTGATTCCGACCCGGTTTCAGGCTACACCTTC.

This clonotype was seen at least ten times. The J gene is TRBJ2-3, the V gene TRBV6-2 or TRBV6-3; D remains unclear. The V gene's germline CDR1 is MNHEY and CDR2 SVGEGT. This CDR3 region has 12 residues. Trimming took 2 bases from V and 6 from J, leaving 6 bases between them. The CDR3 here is CASSYDRDTQYF. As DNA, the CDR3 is TGTGCCAGCAGTTACGACCGGGATACGCAGTATTTT.

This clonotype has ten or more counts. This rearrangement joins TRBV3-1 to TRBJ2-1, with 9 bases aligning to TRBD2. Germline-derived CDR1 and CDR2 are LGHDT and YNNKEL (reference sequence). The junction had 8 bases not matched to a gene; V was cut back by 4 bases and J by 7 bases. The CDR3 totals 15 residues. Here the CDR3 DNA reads TGTGCCAGCAGCCGCCGCAAGCGGGAGGCGAATGAGCAGTTCTTC. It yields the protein CASSRRKREANEQFF.

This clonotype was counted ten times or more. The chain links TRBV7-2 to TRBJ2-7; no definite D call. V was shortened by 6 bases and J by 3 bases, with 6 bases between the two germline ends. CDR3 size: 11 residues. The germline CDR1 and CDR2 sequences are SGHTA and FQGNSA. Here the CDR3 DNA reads TGTGCCAGCAGAAATGACTACGAGCAGTACTTC. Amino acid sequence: CASRNDYEQYF.

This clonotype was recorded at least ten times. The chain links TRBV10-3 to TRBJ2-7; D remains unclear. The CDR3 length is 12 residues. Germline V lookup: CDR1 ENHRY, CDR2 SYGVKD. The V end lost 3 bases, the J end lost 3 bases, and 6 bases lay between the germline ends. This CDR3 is CAISEHRYEQYF. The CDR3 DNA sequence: TGTGCCATCAGTGAACACCGCTACGAGCAGTACTTC.

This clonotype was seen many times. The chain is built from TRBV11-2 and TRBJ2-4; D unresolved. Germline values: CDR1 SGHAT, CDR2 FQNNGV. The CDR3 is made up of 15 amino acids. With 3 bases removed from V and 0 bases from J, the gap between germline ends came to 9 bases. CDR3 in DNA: TGTGCCAGCAGCTTTTTTGAGCAAGCCAAAAACATTCAGTACTTC. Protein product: CASSFFEQAKNIQYF. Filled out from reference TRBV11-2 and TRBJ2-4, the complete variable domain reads EAGVAQSPRYKIIEKRQSVAFWCNPISGHATLYWYQQILGQGPKLLIQFQNNGVVDDSQLPKDRFSAERLKGVDSTLKIQPAKLEDSAVYLCASSFFEQAKNIQYFGAGTRLSVL.

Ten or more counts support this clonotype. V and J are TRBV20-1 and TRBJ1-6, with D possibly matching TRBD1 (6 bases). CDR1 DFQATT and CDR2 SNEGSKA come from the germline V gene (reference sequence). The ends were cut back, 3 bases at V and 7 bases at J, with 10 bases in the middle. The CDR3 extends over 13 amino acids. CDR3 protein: CSASRDTNSPLHF. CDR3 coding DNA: TGCAGTGCTAGTAGGGACACCAATTCACCCCTCCACTTT.

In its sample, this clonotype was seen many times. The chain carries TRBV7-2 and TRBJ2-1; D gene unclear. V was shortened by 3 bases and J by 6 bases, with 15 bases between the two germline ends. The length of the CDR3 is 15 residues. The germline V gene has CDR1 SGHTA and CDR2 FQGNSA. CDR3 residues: CASSLWLVQGNEQFF. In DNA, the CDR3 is TGTGCCAGCAGCTTGTGGCTAGTACAAGGCAATGAGCAGTTCTTC.

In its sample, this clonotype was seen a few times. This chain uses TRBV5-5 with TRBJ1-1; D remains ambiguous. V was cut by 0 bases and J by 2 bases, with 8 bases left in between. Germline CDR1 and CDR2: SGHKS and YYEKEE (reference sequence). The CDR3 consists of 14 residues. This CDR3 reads CASSLVNSNTEAFF. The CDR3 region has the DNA TGTGCCAGCAGCTTGGTAAACAGTAACACTGAAGCTTTCTTT.

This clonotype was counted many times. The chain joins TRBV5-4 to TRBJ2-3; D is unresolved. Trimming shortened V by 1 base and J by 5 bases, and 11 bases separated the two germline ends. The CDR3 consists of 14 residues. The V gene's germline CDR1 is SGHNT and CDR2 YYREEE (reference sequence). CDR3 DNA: TGTGCCAGCAGCTTGCACAGAGGTAGAGATACGCAGTATTTT. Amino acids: CASSLHRGRDTQYF.

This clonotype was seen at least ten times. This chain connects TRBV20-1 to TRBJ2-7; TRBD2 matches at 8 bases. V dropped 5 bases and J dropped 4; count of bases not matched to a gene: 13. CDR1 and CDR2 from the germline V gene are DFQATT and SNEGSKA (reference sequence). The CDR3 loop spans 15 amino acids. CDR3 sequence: CSAGIPGTSSYEQYF. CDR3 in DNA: TGCAGTGCTGGAATCCCCGGGACTAGTTCGTACGAGCAGTACTTC.

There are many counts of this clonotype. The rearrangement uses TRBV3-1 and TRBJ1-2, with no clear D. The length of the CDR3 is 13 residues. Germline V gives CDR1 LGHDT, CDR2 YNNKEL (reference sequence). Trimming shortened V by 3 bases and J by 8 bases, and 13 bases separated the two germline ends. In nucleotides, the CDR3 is TGTGCCAGCAGCCACTCAGGAGCAGAGGGCTACACCTTC. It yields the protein CASSHSGAEGYTF.